This T cell receptor (beta chain) was recovered during a study of OX40 agonist ivuxolimab in advanced cancers. Study-level background: All patients had ivuxolimab intravenously every 2 weeks at 0.01 to 10 mg/kg. Hepatocellular carcinoma, melanoma, renal cell or head and neck cancer was diagnosed in the dose-escalation patients.

Sequencing used immunoSEQ multiplex PCR; TCRdb keeps in-frame clones, though not all of them. The data show approximately 98,000 clones, 91% seen once. The CDR3 covers 15 residues. V dropped 5 bases and J dropped 6; count of bases not matched to a gene: 3. CDR1 and CDR2 (germline): SGHNT, YENEEA. Here the sequenced sample was CD4+ or CD8+ T cells sorted from blood, taken in a trial of the OX40 agonist ivuxolimab. The source is an adult with an advanced solid tumor such as melanoma, head and neck, liver or kidney cancer. The chain is built from TRBV11-3 and TRBJ2-2; 13 bases match TRBD2. The CDR3 loop is CASSPTSGGAGELFF. As DNA, the CDR3 is TGTGCCAGCAGCCCTACTAGCGGGGGGGCCGGGGAGCTGTTTTTT.